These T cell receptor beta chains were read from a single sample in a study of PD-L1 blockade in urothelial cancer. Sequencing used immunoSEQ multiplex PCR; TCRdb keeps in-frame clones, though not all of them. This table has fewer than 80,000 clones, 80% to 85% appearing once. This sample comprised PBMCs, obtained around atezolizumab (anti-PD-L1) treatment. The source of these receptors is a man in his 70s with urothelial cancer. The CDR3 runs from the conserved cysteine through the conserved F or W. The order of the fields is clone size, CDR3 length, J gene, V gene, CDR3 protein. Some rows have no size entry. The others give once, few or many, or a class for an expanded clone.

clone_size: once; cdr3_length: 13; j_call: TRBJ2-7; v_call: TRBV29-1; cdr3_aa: CSVSHPVSYEQYF
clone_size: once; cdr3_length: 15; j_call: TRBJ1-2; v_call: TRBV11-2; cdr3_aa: CASSRTRDRGYGYTF
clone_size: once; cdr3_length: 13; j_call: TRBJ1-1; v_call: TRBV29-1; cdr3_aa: CSVALAGFTEAFF
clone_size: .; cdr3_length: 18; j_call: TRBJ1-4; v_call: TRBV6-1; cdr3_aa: CASSEPYLRDRIDEKLFF
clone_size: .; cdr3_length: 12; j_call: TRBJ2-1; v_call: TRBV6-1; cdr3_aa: CASSPVYNEQFF
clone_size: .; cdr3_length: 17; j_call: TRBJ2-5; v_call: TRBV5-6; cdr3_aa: CASSSEASGSFWETQYF
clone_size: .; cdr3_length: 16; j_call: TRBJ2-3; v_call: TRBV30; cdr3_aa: CAWGNLAGGGTDTQYF
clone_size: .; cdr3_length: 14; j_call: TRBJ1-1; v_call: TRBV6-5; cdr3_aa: CASIDRGENTEAFF
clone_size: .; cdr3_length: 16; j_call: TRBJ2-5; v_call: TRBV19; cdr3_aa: CASSPNANRGQETQYF
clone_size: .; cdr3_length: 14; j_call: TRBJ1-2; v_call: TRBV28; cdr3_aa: CASSLSLAVYGYTF
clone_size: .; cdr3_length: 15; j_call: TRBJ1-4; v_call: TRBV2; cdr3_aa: CASSEARQGGEKLFF
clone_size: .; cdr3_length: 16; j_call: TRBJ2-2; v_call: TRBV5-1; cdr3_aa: CASSSSGTGGVGELFF
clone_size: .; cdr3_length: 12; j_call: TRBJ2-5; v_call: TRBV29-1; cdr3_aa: CSVVGEQETQYF
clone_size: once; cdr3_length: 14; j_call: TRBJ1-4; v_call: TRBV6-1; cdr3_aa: CASSALGQGKKLFF
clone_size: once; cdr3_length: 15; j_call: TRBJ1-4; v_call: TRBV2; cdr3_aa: CASRAPGQFNEKLFF
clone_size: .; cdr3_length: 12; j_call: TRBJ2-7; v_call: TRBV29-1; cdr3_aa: CSLRDSSYEQYF
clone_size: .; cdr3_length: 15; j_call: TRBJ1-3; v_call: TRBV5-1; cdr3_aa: CASSLEPRSGNTIYF
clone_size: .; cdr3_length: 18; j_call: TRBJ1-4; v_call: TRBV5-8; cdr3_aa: CASSRTGTGVSVNEKLFF
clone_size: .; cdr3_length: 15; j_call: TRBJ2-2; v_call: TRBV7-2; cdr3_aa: CASSLGVAATGELFF
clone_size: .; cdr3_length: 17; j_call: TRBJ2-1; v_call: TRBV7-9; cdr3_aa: CASSRRLAGVSYNEQFF
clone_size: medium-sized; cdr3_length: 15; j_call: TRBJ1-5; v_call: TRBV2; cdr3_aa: CASSDKDRPNQPQHF
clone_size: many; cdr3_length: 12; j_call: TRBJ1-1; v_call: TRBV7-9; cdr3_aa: CASSLEGQIAFF
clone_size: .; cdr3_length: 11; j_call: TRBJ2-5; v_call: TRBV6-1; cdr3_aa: CASTLQETQYF
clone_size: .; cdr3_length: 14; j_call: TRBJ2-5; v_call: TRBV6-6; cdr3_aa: CASSYGQGVQTQYF
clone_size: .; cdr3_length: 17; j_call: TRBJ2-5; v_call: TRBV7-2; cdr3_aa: CASSPATGVWALETQYF
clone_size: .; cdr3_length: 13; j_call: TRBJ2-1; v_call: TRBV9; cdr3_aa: CASSLVERDEQFF
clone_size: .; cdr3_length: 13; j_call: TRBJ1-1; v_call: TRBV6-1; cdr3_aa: CASRRETNTEAFF
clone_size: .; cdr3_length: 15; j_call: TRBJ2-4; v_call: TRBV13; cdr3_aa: CASSLDRGEGDIQYF
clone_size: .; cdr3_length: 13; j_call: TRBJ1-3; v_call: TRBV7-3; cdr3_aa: CASSDRAGNTIYF
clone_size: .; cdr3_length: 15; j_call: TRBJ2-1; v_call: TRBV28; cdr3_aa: CASSLGTGGYNEQFF
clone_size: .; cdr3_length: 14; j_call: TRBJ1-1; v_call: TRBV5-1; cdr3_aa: CASSPTAGRTEAFF
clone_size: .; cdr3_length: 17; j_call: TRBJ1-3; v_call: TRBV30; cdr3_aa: CAWSGSGTGWTGNTIYF
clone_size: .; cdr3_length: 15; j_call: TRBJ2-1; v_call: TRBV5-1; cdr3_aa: CASSWASGRGNEQFF
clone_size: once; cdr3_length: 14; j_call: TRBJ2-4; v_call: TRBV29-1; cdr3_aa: CSVRTGGYKNIQYF
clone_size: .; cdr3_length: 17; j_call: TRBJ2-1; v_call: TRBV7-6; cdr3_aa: CASSPTSGGSSYNEQFF
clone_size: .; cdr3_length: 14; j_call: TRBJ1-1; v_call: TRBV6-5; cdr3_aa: CASSLRRGDTEAFF
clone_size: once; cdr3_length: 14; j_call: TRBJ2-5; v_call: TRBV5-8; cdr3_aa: CASSLVGSLETQYF
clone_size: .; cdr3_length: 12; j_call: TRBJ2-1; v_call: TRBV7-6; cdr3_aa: CASSLTSDEQFF
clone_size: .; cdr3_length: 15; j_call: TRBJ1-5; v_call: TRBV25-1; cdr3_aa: CASSEGGQGRQPQHF
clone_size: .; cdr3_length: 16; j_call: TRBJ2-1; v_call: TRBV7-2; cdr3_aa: CASSLAGLGTTYEQFF
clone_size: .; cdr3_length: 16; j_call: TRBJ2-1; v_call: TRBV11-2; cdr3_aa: CASTSNRESRGNEQFF
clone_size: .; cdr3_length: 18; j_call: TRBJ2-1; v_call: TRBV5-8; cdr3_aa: CASNELAGGSLSYNEQFF
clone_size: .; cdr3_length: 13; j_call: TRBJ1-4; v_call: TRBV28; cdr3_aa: CASQGDSNEKLFF
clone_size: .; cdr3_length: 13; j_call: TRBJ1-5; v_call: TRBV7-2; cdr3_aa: CASSPTVNQPQHF
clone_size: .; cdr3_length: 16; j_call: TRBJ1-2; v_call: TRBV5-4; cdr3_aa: CASSTKRQGEVRGYTF
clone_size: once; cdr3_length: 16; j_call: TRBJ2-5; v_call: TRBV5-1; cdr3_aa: CASSLGPGGGQETQYF
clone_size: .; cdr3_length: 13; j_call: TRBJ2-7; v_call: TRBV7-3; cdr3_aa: CASSPGQGYEQYF
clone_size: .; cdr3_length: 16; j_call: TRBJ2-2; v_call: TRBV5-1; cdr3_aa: CASSWLAAKGTGELFF
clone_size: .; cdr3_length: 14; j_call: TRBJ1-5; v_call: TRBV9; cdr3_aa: CASSPAGGVQPQHF
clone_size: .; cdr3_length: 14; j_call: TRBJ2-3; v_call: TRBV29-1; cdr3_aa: CSVDRDRDTDTQYF
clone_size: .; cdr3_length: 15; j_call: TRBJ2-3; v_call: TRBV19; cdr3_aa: CASSIGGTSTDTQYF
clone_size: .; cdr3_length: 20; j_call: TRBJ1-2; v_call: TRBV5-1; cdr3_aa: CASSLYGQGGASGAIPGYTF